This TCR beta chain was observed in a study of CD8 T cell repertoires and HIV-1 epitope variants (dated by TCRdb to the early 2020s). Context from the whole study: Twenty-five peptides representing autologous and known Gag and Nef epitope variants were each used to stimulate T cells in separate culture wells. Control conditions included a CMV, EBV and flu peptide pool, the Ebola AY9 epitope as negative control, and a no-peptide well. Tested epitopes included three Gag epitope families and Nef HW9 and YT9. T cells were enriched using the EasySep Human T Cell Enrichment Kit and were co-cultured with equal numbers of autologous T cell-negative cells serving as antigen-presenting cells. Cultures were maintained for around 11 days in IMDM with gentamicin, and half-media changes adding IL-2, IL-7 and IL-15 were performed on days 3 and 7. A 1M T cell aliquot was kept as an uncultured baseline condition, separate from the roughly 76 T cell cultures. A total of 80 to 95 T cell cultures were run, with each culture condition performed in triplicate except for one peptide, which was performed in duplicate.

Remarks on this clone: What antigen it recognizes has not been identified. No much larger clone exists at a distance of one base, and base qualities are not known.

Per the germline V gene, MGHRA is the CDR1 and YSYEKL is the CDR2. Trimming at the junction amounts to 1 base on V and 4 bases on J, and the germline ends lie 2 bases apart. The CDR3 spans 12 residues, from the cysteine through the phenylalanine. The sequence is cut down to CDR3 DNA, 36 bases in frame from base 1. The immunoSEQ platform was used to sequence TCR beta CDR3 regions at survey depth. The QIAamp DNA micro kit was used to extract genomic DNA from every cultured and uncultured CD8+ T cell population. The source study handled its data this way. Samples with fewer than 5,000 productive reads were excluded, which removed about 6.5% of the roughly 80 HIV peptide-stimulated cultures. A MANAFEST web app trimmed sequences to CDR3 and removed nonproductive sequences, CDR3s under 5 amino acids, and those not starting C or ending F/W. Clonotypes were classified as antigen-specific only if expansion was observed in at least 2 of 3 replicates versus the no-peptide control at FDR 0.01, only within one epitope family. In addition, a specific clonotype needed a frequency at least fivefold higher than in wells stimulated with peptides from other epitope families. In TCRdb, the immuneACCESS table is reduced to in-frame sequences with V and J assigned. These tables do not hold every clone; where another copy was compared, an unresolved V gene accounts for under half, and the others remain unexplained. V and J calls and clone size come straight from that table; D and trimming were deduced from the DNA. The sample contains tens of thousands of clones, more than 65% of them found a single time. The top ten constitute about a quarter of the sample.

The EasySep Human CD8+ T Cell Enrichment Kit was used on day 10 to isolate CD8+ T cells from every culture. Broader findings and caveats from the paper: The assay could identify only TCR beta chains and pointed to proliferation in response to antigen, not to T cell function or cytokine profile. A few clonotypes recognized the Nef KF9 family and one clonotype recognized the HW9 family, while no responses to the TAALDMSHF plasma variant were seen. The study identified under ten antigen-specific TCR beta clonotypes, 6 or 7 of which appeared to be cross-reactive for autologous or known escape epitope variants.

The chain is assembled from TRBV4-1 and TRBJ1-3; the D segment cannot be called with confidence. The specimen was uncultured baseline CD8+ T cells from peripheral blood mononuclear cells (PBMCs). The TCR was taken from a male donor with HIV. The CDR3 region: CASSQAGNTIYF. At the DNA level, the sequence is TGCGCCAGCAGCCAAGCGGGAAACACCATATATTTT.